The 3 T cell receptor beta chains given below trace back to one sample, sequenced in a study of somatic mutations in cytotoxic T cells in rheumatoid arthritis. Data came from immunoSEQ multiplex PCR; TCRdb stores just in-frame clones and leaves some out. The sample carries tens of thousands of clones, 85% to 90% recorded once. The specimen was CD8+ T cells sorted from blood. The receptors here all came from a woman aged 45 to 65 in good health.

This clone was counted a few times. The CDR3 DNA reads TGTGCCAGCAGCTTAGGGGACAGGGGGATGAATGGCTACACCTTC. As protein: CASSLGDRGMNGYTF. This sequence joins TRBV7-9 and TRBJ1-2, with TRBD1 matching over 11 bases. The V segment lost 1 base and the J segment 6 bases; nucleotides outside the gene matches: 4. The CDR3 length is 15 residues. Germline V lookup: CDR1 SEHNR, CDR2 FQNEAQ (reference sequence).

V is TRBV14 and J is TRBJ2-7; TRBD1 matches at 7 bases. Germline V gene lookup returns CDR1 SGHDN and CDR2 FVKESK. V shed 4 bases, J shed 3 bases, and the junction held 6 bases outside the gene matches. The CDR3 runs to 14 residues. CDR3 nucleotides: TGTGCCAGCAGCCGAGGGACAGCGGACTACGAGCAGTACTTC. Translated, it gives CASSRGTADYEQYF.

This clone was seen just once. The V call is TRBV4-3, the J call TRBJ2-1; no clear D gene. Germline V gene lookup returns CDR1 LGHNA and CDR2 YSLEER. The CDR3 totals 13 residues. The germline V and J ends were trimmed by 2 bases and 6 bases, with 8 bases remaining between them. CDR3 DNA sequence: TGCGCCAGCAGCCAACGCGCCCTCAATGAGCAGTTCTTC. Translated, it gives CASSQRALNEQFF.